This T cell receptor (beta chain) came from a study of blood T cell repertoires in COVID-19. Study information: Sites in the United States, Italy and Spain provided acute and convalescent COVID-19 samples. PBMCs, B-cell-depleted T cells, or T cells were the source of the cDNA or gDNA that made up the material.

The V end lost 3 bases, the J end lost 1 base, and 9 bases lay between the germline ends. CDR3 length equals 14 residues. Germline CDR1 and CDR2: ENHRY and SYGVKD. Original analysis: Using reference gene primer amplification, nucleated cell counts were estimated. Sequencing was performed with immunoSEQ multiplex PCR; in TCRdb, only in-frame clones are kept and a portion is missing. Clone size and V and J calls were adopted from that table, with D and trimming inferred from the DNA. The profile shows 200,000 to 250,000 clones, about 80% of them singletons. Enrollees, roughly 18 to 90 years old, lived in around 23 US areas. This clone came up once.

V gene TRBV10-3 combines with J gene TRBJ1-1, with D perhaps TRBD1 (5 bases). The sequenced material came from PBMCs or T cells enriched from blood (not recorded which). This clonotype was obtained from a woman in her thirties or forties with acute COVID-19. CDR3 sequence reads: CAISEGQGNTEAFF. CDR3 DNA sequence: TGTGCCATCAGTGAAGGTCAGGGGAACACTGAAGCTTTCTTT.